This T cell receptor (beta chain) was identified during a study of OX40 agonist ivuxolimab in advanced cancers. About the study: The patients' treatment was ivuxolimab, an agonistic anti-OX40 (CD134) antibody.

Collection of blood occurred at baseline, at cycle 4 day 1, and at cycle 7 day 1. This clone has just one count. Using immunoSEQ multiplex PCR, the repertoire was profiled, and TCRdb retains in-frame clones only, with some absent. The sample contains about 58,000 clones, 75% to 85% of which appear only once. Sequencing used CD4+ or CD8+ T cells sorted from blood, obtained in a trial of the OX40 agonist ivuxolimab. The sequence came from an adult with an advanced solid tumor such as melanoma, head and neck, liver or kidney cancer.

The CDR3 protein is CASYPKQANYGYTF. The CDR3 DNA follows: TGTGCCAGCTACCCAAAACAGGCCAACTATGGCTACACCTTC. The V and J genes are TRBV2 and TRBJ1-2, with TRBD1 as a possible D gene (5 bases). The length of the CDR3 is 14 residues. Deletions cut 8 bases from V and 2 bases from J, with 15 bases between. CDR1 SNHLY and CDR2 FYNNEI come from the germline V gene. Variable domain in full (rest from reference TRBV2 and TRBJ1-2): EPEVTQTPSHQVTQMGQEVILRCVPISNHLYFYWYRQILGQKVEFLVSFYNNEISEKSEIFDDQFSVERPDGSNFTLKIRSTKLEDSAMYFCASYPKQANYGYTFGSGTRLTVV.